The 31 T cell receptor beta chains in this list originate from one sample, sequenced in a study of human T cells and chemical hapten exposure. Regarding time point: pre-sensitization, week 0. As for treatment: therapeutic diphenylcyclopropenone sensitization with weekly scalp DPC. TCRdb called the RACE reads again in MiXCR, with one record for every CDR3 protein. The profile shows 95,000 to 150,000 distinct CDR3 sequences, approximately 15% of them singletons. Sequences were derived from whole blood, sampled in connection with sensitization to the hapten diphenylcyclopropenone (DPC). The receptors shown here come from a woman aged 18 to 35 with alopecia areata. Some clones in this sample may be carry-over from other donors' samples.

Only a few counts were recorded for this clonotype. The rearrangement uses TRBV28 and TRBJ2-5, with D tentatively TRBD2 (6 bases). In germline, CDR1 is MDHEN, CDR2 SYDVKM. Trimming shortened V by 6 bases and J by 5 bases, and 10 bases separated the two germline ends. The CDR3 contains 12 residues. CDR3 sequence: CASSPGEETQYF. CDR3 nucleotide sequence: TGTGCCAGCAGCCCGGGGGAGGAGACCCAGTACTTC.

By share of the sample, this clonotype is medium-sized (0.01 to 0.1%). The chain recombines TRBV12-3 or TRBV12-4 with TRBJ1-4; a weak D match, TRBD1 (5 bases). The V gene lost 5 bases and the J gene lost 6 bases, with 13 bases spanning the gap. CDR3 length equals 14 residues. The CDR3, as DNA: TGTGCCAGCAGTGTACACGGGGGTGATGAAAAACTGTTTTTT. Translated, it gives CASSVHGGDEKLFF.

The chain combines TRBV7-9 with TRBJ1-2; 8 nucleotides match TRBD1. V shed 3 bases and J 0 bases; nucleotides not matched to a gene: 3. The CDR3 totals 15 residues. Germline V CDR1 and CDR2: SEHNR, FQNEAQ (reference sequence). The CDR3 region is CASSLGTGANYGYTF. The CDR3 DNA follows: TGTGCCAGCAGCTTGGGGACAGGAGCTAACTATGGCTACACCTTC.

This clonotype was seen at least ten times. This chain uses TRBV7-8 with TRBJ2-1, with TRBD1 matching 10 bases. CDR1 is SGHVS and CDR2 is FQNEAQ in the germline V gene. With 0 bases clipped from V and 9 bases from J, the junction kept 14 bases outside the gene matches. The CDR3 covers 18 residues. CDR3: CASSLARDRGSGNTEQFF. The CDR3 nucleotides read TGTGCCAGCAGCTTAGCGAGGGACAGGGGCTCAGGAAACACTGAGCAGTTCTTC.

The sample holds one count of this clonotype. The V gene is TRBV7-8, the J gene TRBJ1-2; D ambiguous. The CDR3 sequence is 17 residues long. Germline values: CDR1 SGHVS, CDR2 FQNEAQ. Between the trimmed V and J ends, which lost 5 bases and 0 bases, there was a span of 19 bases. CDR3 in amino acids: CASSIRRTGKTNYGYTF. CDR3 DNA sequence: TGTGCCAGCAGCATCAGAAGAACCGGGAAAACTAACTATGGCTACACCTTC.

The chain employs TRBV10-3 and TRBJ2-3, with D possibly TRBD2 on 7 matching bases. The CDR3 extends over 15 amino acids. Trimming removed 3 bases at V and 5 bases at J, with 15 bases between. Germline CDR1 and CDR2: ENHRY and SYGVKD. DNA of the CDR3: TGTGCCATCAGTGATCCTGCGGGGGCTGAAGATACGCAGTATTTT. This encodes CAISDPAGAEDTQYF.

In this sample, this clonotype turned up a few times. The chain employs TRBV19 and TRBJ1-1, with D uncertain. Germline V gene sequence: CDR1 LNHDA, CDR2 SQIVND (reference sequence). CDR3 length equals 15 residues. Deletions cut 7 bases from V and 4 bases from J, with 19 bases between. CDR3 sequence: CASNPQDLSGTEAFF. Here the CDR3 DNA reads TGTGCCAGTAATCCCCAGGACCTCTCGGGCACTGAAGCTTTCTTT.

This clonotype has at least ten counts. The chain recombines TRBV28 with TRBJ1-5; possible D gene TRBD1, 6 bases. Trimming cost V 8 bases and J 4 bases, with 18 bases left between them. The CDR3 is 15 residues long. Germline lookup yields CDR1 MDHEN and CDR2 SYDVKM. CDR3 in amino acids: CASGIPQGHNQPQHF. The CDR3 DNA reads as TGTGCCAGCGGAATCCCACAGGGACATAATCAGCCCCAGCATTTT.

There are a few counts of this clonotype. This chain uses TRBV29-1 with TRBJ2-7, with TRBD2 as a possible D gene (5 bases). This CDR3 is 11 amino acids long. The germline V and J ends were trimmed by 0 bases and 9 bases, with 9 bases remaining between them. From germline, CDR1 is SQVTM and CDR2 ANQGSEA. Written as DNA, the CDR3 is TGCAGCGTTGAAGATCGGGGTTCGCAGTACTTC. Its protein is CSVEDRGSQYF.

This clonotype was observed a handful of times. The genes are TRBV10-3 and TRBJ1-6, with TRBD1 as a possible D gene (6 bases). Trimming pared 2 bases from V and 13 bases from J, leaving 12 bases between. The V gene's germline CDR1 is ENHRY and CDR2 SYGVKD. This CDR3 comprises 13 residues. CDR3: CAISETADSPLHF. The DNA of the CDR3 is TGTGCCATCAGTGAGACCGCGGACAGCCCCCTCCACTTT.

This clonotype was found a few times. The chain links TRBV28 to TRBJ1-6; D is unclear. The germline V gene encodes CDR1 MDHEN and CDR2 SYDVKM. V was shortened by 5 bases and J by 7 bases, with 9 bases between the two germline ends. The CDR3 is 13 amino acids. The DNA for the CDR3 is TGTGCCAGCAGTGGACGGAAGAATTCACCCCTCCACTTT. This sequence encodes CASSGRKNSPLHF.

Many counts were recorded for this clonotype. The chain is built from TRBV14 and TRBJ2-5; possible D gene TRBD1, 5 bases. Germline assignment: CDR1 SGHDN and CDR2 FVKESK. V lost 4 bases to trimming and J lost 1 base, with 16 bases between them. The CDR3 runs 16 residues. As DNA, the CDR3 is TGTGCCAGCAGCCGCAGGGCAGGCACAATCCAAGAGACCCAGTACTTC. As protein: CASSRRAGTIQETQYF.

This clonotype was detected only a few times. The rearrangement uses TRBV20-1 and TRBJ2-7; TRBD1 matches at 8 bases. The CDR3 extends over 14 amino acids. Trimming took 0 bases from V and 4 from J; bases not matched to a gene: 5. Germline CDR1 and CDR2: DFQATT and SNEGSKA (reference sequence). The CDR3 coding sequence is TGCAGTGCTAGAGATCACAGGGGGATATACGAGCAGTACTTC. It yields the protein CSARDHRGIYEQYF.

There are a few counts of this clonotype. V gene TRBV14 combines with J gene TRBJ2-3, with D perhaps matching TRBD1 (5 bases). In germline, CDR1 is SGHDN, CDR2 FVKESK. The ends were cut back, 4 bases at V and 2 bases at J, with 13 bases in the middle. The CDR3 extends over 15 amino acids. The CDR3 spells CASSPDRFYTDTQYF. CDR3 nucleotide sequence: TGTGCCAGCAGCCCTGACAGATTCTACACAGATACGCAGTATTTT. Complete variable domain (other parts from reference TRBV14 and TRBJ2-3): EAGVTQFPSHSVIEKGQTVTLRCDPISGHDNLYWYRRVMGKEIKFLLHFVKESKQDESGMPNNRFLAERTGGTYSTLKVQPAELEDSGVYFCASSPDRFYTDTQYFGPGTRLTVL.

The CDR3 loop reads CASSTGQSETQYF. The CDR3 DNA is TGTGCCAGCAGCACGGGACAGTCGGAGACCCAGTACTTC. The chain has TRBV7-3 and TRBJ2-5, with 7 bases fitting TRBD1. Germline V gene data show CDR1 as SGHTA and CDR2 as FQGTGA. V trimming: 5 bases; J trimming: 5 bases; junction bases outside the gene matches: 5. The CDR3 has 13 amino acids. The full variable domain, rest sourced from reference TRBV7-3 and TRBJ2-5, is GAGVSQTPSNKVTEKGKYVELRCDPISGHTALYWYRQSLGQGPEFLIYFQGTGAADDSGLPNDRFFAVRPEGSVSTLKIQRTERGDSAVYLCASSTGQSETQYFGPGTRLLVL.

The chain employs TRBV6-6 and TRBJ1-1; D is undetermined. Germline loops: CDR1 MNHNY, CDR2 SVGAGI (reference sequence). Trimming cost V 2 bases and J 12 bases, with 13 bases left between them. This CDR3 is 12 amino acids long. The CDR3 bases are TGTGCCAGCAGTTACGCCCGGAGAAACCCTTTCTTT. Encoded protein: CASSYARRNPFF.

The V gene is TRBV11-2, the J gene TRBJ2-7; TRBD1 or TRBD2 may be the D gene (6 bases each). The V end was cut by 5 bases, the J end by 5 bases, with 25 bases between. This CDR3 comprises 17 residues. Germline V CDR1 and CDR2: SGHAT, FQNNGV. The CDR3 sequence is CASSLRGGRGFIDEQYF. As DNA, the CDR3 is TGTGCCAGCAGCCTGCGGGGAGGCAGGGGCTTTATCGACGAGCAGTACTTC.

This clonotype was recorded a few times. The chain joins TRBV19 to TRBJ2-5; D may be TRBD2 (5 bases). Trimming left V 6 bases short and J 5 bases short, with 13 bases between. Germline V gene data show CDR1 as LNHDA and CDR2 as SQIVND (reference sequence). The CDR3 has 13 residues. CDR3 sequence: CASSYGETETQYF. The CDR3 region has the DNA TGTGCCAGTAGCTATGGGGAGACGGAGACCCAGTACTTC. The complete variable domain, with remaining parts taken from reference TRBV19 and TRBJ2-5, reads DGGITQSPKYLFRKEGQNVTLSCEQNLNHDAMYWYRQDPGQGLRLIYYSQIVNDFQKGDIAEGYSVSREKKESFPLTVTSAQKNPTAFYLCASSYGETETQYFGPGTRLLVL.

This clonotype was detected many times. The chain carries TRBV3-1 and TRBJ1-2; D might be TRBD1 (5 bases). CDR1 is LGHDT and CDR2 is YNNKEL in the germline V gene (reference sequence). The CDR3 is 13 residues long. V shed 4 bases and J shed 4 bases, with 10 bases lying between them. CDR3: CASSLDGGYGYTF. In nucleotides, the CDR3 is TGTGCCAGCAGCCTGGACGGGGGCTATGGCTACACCTTC.

V is TRBV29-1 and J is TRBJ2-7; no clear D gene. Trimming took off 4 bases at V and 6 bases at J, with 16 bases between the two ends. Germline V gene lookup returns CDR1 SQVTM and CDR2 ANQGSEA. CDR3 length: 13 amino acids. CDR3 bases: TGCAGCGTTGCCCAACCCGGCCCCTTCGAGCAGTACTTC. Translated, it gives CSVAQPGPFEQYF.

This rearrangement joins TRBV4-3 to TRBJ2-5; D remains unclear. This CDR3 contains 13 residues. The germline V and J ends were trimmed by 0 bases and 11 bases, with 13 bases remaining between them. Germline CDR1 reads LGHNA; CDR2 reads YSLEER. The CDR3: CASSQDLGAGQYF. DNA of the CDR3: TGCGCCAGCAGCCAAGATTTGGGCGCAGGACAGTACTTC.

The chain employs TRBV18 and TRBJ1-2; a weak D match, TRBD1 (5 bases). With 2 bases removed from V and 3 bases from J, the gap between germline ends came to 13 bases. This CDR3 has 15 amino acids. The germline gives CDR1 KGHSH, CDR2 LQKENI. CDR3 in amino acids: CASSPTRGVDYGYTF. The DNA of the CDR3 is TGTGCCAGCTCACCAACGCGGGGGGTCGACTATGGCTACACCTTC. Variable domain in full (rest from reference TRBV18 and TRBJ1-2): NAGVMQNPRHLVRRRGQEARLRCSPMKGHSHVYWYRQLPEEGLKFMVYLQKENIIDESGMPKERFSAEFPKEGPSILRIQQVVRGDSAAYFCASSPTRGVDYGYTFGSGTRLTVV.

This clonotype was counted ten times or more. The V call is TRBV11-2, the J call TRBJ1-2; no firm D call. The CDR3 consists of 13 residues. Germline V gives CDR1 SGHAT, CDR2 FQNNGV. V lost 5 bases to trimming and J lost 4 bases, with 11 bases between them. In DNA form, the CDR3 reads TGTGCCAGCAGCGAGCTGGGATTCTATGGCTACACCTTC. This encodes CASSELGFYGYTF.

This chain uses TRBV12-3 or TRBV12-4 with TRBJ1-4; weak D call: TRBD1 (5 bases). The CDR3 has 16 amino acids. V lost 6 bases and J lost 3, with 17 bases in between. The CDR3: CASSPLGGSPNEKLFF. The CDR3 DNA reads TGTGCCAGCAGCCCTCTGGGGGGATCGCCTAATGAAAAACTGTTTTTT.

As regards this clonotype: A junction end diverges from the germline sequence, so it may reflect a read error. The V and J genes are TRBV11-2 and TRBJ2-7; no definite D call. Germline V gene data show CDR1 as SGHAT and CDR2 as FQNNGV. CDR3 length: 11 amino acids. The CDR3 sequence is CASSFRGPLSF. In DNA, the CDR3 is TGTGCCAGCAGCTTTAGAGGTCCCCTTTCCTTC.

This clonotype was found many times. V usage is TRBV7-8 and J usage is TRBJ1-5; 7 nucleotides agree with TRBD1. V lost 7 bases, J lost 3 bases, and 6 bases stayed unmatched. This CDR3 region has 14 residues. Germline CDR1 reads SGHVS; CDR2 reads FQNEAQ. CDR3 in DNA: TGTGCCAGCAACCTTGACAGGGCCAATCAGCCCCAGCATTTT. Residues: CASNLDRANQPQHF.

The V gene is TRBV19, the J gene TRBJ2-3, with TRBD2 identical over 9 bases. Germline trimming cut 8 bases from V and 3 bases from J; bases unmatched to any gene: 6. This CDR3 region has 14 residues. Germline values: CDR1 LNHDA, CDR2 SQIVND (reference sequence). The DNA of the CDR3 is TGTGCCAGTTCTAGCGGGGACAGTACAGATACGCAGTATTTT. Translation: CASSSGDSTDTQYF. The variable domain in full, with the rest retrieved from reference TRBV19 and TRBJ2-3, is DGGITQSPKYLFRKEGQNVTLSCEQNLNHDAMYWYRQDPGQGLRLIYYSQIVNDFQKGDIAEGYSVSREKKESFPLTVTSAQKNPTAFYLCASSSGDSTDTQYFGPGTRLTVL.

This clonotype was counted ten times or more. This rearrangement joins TRBV20-1 to TRBJ1-6, with no clear D. The germline V gene encodes CDR1 DFQATT and CDR2 SNEGSKA (reference sequence). V lost 1 base to trimming and J lost 6 bases, with 13 bases between them. The CDR3 contains 15 residues. CDR3 residues: CSARVQGQRNSPLHF. Here the CDR3 DNA reads TGCAGTGCTAGAGTCCAAGGGCAGCGTAATTCACCCCTCCACTTT.

The CDR3 is CSARGTSGVSYEQYF. In DNA, the CDR3 is TGCAGTGCTAGAGGCACTAGCGGGGTATCCTACGAGCAGTACTTC. This rearrangement joins TRBV20-1 to TRBJ2-7; 10 positions match TRBD2. The CDR3 length is 15 residues. V dropped 1 base and J dropped 1; count of bases not matched to a gene: 4. In germline, CDR1 is DFQATT, CDR2 SNEGSKA (reference sequence).

This clonotype was counted only a few times. This chain links TRBV6-6 with TRBJ1-5; possible D gene TRBD1, 5 bases. Trimming cost V 7 bases and J 2 bases, with 12 bases left between them. This CDR3 region has 14 residues. From germline, CDR1 is MNHNY and CDR2 SVGAGI (reference sequence). CDR3 in amino acids: CASKFTGRNQPQHF. DNA of the CDR3: TGTGCCAGCAAGTTCACAGGACGCAATCAGCCCCAGCATTTT.

This clonotype has more than one count but fewer than ten. This sequence joins TRBV6-5 and TRBJ2-7, with 8 bases matching TRBD1. The length of the CDR3 is 15 residues. Germline trimming cut 5 bases from V and 2 bases from J; bases unmatched to any gene: 8. The V gene's germline CDR1 is MNHEY and CDR2 SVGAGI. This CDR3 is CASSPDRGVTYEQYF. CDR3 DNA: TGTGCCAGCAGTCCCGACAGGGGAGTAACCTACGAGCAGTACTTC.